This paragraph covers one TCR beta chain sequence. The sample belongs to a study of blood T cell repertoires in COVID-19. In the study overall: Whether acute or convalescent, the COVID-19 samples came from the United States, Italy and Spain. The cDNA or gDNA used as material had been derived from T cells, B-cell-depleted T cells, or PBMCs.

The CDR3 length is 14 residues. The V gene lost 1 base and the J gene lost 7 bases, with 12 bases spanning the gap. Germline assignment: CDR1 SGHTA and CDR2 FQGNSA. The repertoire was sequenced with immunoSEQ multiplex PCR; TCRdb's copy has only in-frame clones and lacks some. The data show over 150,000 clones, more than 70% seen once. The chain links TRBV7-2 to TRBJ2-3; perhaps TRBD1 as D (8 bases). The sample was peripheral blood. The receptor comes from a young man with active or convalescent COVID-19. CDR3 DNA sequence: TGTGCCAGCAGCTTAGACAGGGGGGGAAATACGCAGTATTTT. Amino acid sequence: CASSLDRGGNTQYF.